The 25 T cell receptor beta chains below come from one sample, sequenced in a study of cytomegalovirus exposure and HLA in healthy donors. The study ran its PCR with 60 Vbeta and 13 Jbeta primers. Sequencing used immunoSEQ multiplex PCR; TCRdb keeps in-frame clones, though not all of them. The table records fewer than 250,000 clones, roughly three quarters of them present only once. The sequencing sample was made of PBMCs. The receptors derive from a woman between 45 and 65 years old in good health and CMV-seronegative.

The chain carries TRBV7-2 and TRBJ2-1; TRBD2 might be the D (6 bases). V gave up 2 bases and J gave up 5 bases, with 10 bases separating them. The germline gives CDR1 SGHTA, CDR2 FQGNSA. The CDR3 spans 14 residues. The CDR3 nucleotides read TGTGCCAGCAGCTTACGGGGGAACCACAATGAGCAGTTCTTC. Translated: CASSLRGNHNEQFF.

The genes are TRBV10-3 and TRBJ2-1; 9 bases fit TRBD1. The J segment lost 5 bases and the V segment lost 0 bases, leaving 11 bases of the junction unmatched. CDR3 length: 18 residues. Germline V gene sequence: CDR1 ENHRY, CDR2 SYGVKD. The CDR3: CAISESPGQGISNNEQFF. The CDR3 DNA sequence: TGTGCCATCAGTGAGTCGCCGGGACAGGGTATTTCCAACAATGAGCAGTTCTTC.

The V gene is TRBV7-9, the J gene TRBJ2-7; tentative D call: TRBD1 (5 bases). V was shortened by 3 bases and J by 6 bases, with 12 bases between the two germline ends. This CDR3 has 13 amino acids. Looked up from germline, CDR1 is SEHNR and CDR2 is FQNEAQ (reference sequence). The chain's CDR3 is CASSLVGVGEQYF. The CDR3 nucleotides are TGTGCCAGCAGCTTGGTAGGGGTAGGCGAGCAGTACTTC.

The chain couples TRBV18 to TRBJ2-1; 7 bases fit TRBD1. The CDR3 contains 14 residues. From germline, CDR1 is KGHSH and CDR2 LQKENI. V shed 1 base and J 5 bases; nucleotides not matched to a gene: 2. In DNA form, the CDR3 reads TGTGCCAGCTCACCACGGGGACAGAACAATGAGCAGTTCTTC. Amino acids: CASSPRGQNNEQFF.

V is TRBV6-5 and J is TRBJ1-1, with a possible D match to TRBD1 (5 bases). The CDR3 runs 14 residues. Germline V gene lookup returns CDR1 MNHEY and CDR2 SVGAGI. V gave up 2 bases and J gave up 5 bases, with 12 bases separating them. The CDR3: CASSYGRGVTEAFF. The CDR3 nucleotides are TGTGCCAGCAGTTACGGTCGGGGGGTAACTGAAGCTTTCTTT.

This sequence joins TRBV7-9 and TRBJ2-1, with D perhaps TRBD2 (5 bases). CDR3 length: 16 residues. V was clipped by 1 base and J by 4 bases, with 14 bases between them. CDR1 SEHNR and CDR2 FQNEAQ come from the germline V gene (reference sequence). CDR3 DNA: TGTGCCAGCAGCTTAGTGGGTGGCAGGACTTACAATGAGCAGTTCTTC. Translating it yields CASSLVGGRTYNEQFF. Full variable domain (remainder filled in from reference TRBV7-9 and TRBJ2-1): DTGVSQNPRHKITKRGQNVTFRCDPISEHNRLYWYRQTLGQGPEFLTYFQNEAQLEKSRLLSDRFSAERPKGSFSTLEIQRTEQGDSAMYLCASSLVGGRTYNEQFFGPGTRLTVL.

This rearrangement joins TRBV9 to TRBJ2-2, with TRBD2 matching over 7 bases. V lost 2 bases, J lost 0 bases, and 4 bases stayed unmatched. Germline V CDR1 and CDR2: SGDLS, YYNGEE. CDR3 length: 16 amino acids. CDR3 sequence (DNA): TGTGCCAGCAGCGTGGCTAGCGGAGCGAACACCGGGGAGCTGTTTTTT. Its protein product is CASSVASGANTGELFF.

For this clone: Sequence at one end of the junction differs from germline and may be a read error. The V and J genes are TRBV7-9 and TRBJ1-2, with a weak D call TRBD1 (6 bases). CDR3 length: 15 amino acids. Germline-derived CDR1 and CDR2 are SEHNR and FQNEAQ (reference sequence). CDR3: CSSSQGGGRMDGYTF. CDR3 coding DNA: TGTTCCAGCAGCCAGGGCGGGGGGCGCATGGATGGCTACACCTTC.

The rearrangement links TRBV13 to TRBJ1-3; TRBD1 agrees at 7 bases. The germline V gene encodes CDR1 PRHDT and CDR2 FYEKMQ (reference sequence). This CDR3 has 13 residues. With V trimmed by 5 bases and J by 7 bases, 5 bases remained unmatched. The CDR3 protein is CASSPDRDNTIYF. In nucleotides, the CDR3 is TGTGCCAGCAGCCCTGACAGGGATAACACCATATATTTT.

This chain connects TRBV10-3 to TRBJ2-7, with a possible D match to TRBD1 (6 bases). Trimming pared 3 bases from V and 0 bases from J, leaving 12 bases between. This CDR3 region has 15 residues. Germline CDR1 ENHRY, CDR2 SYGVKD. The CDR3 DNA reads TGTGCCATCAGTGACCCAGGGGTAAGCTCCTACGAGCAGTACTTC. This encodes CAISDPGVSSYEQYF.

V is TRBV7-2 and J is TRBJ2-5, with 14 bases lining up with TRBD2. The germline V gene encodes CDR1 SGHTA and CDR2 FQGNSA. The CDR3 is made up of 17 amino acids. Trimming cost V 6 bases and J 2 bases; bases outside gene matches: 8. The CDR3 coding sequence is TGTGCCAGCAGTAAGCCGGGACTAGCGGGGGTACAAGAGACCCAGTACTTC. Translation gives CASSKPGLAGVQETQYF.

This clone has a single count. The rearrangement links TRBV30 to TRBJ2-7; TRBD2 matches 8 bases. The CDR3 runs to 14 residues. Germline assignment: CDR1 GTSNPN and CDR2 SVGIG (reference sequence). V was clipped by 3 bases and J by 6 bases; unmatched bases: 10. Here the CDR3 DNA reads TGTGCCTGGAGCCCAGACGGACTAGCTGTCGAGCAGTACTTC. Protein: CAWSPDGLAVEQYF.

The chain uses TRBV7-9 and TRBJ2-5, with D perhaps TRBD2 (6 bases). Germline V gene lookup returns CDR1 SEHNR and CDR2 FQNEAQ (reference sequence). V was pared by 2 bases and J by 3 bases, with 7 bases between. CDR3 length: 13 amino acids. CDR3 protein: CASSLSGEETQYF. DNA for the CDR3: TGTGCCAGCAGCTTATCGGGAGAAGAGACCCAGTACTTC.

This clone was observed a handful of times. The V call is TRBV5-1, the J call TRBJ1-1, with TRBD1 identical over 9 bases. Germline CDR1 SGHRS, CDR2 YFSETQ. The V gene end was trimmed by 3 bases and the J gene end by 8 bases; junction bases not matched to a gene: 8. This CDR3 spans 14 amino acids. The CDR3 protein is CASSSQSGTGEAFF. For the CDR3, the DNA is TGCGCCAGCAGCTCACAATCCGGGACAGGGGAAGCTTTCTTT. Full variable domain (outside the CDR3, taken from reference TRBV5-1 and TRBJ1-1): KAGVTQTPRYLIKTRGQQVTLSCSPISGHRSVSWYQQTPGQGLQFLFEYFSETQRNKGNFPGRFSGRQFSNSRSEMNVSTLELGDSALYLCASSSQSGTGEAFFGQGTRLTVV.

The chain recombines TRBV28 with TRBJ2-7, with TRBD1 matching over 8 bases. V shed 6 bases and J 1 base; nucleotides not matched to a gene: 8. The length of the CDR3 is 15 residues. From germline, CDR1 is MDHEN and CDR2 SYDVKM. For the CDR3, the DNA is TGTGCCAGCAGAGCAGGGGGCTCTTTTTCCTACGAGCAGTACTTC. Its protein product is CASRAGGSFSYEQYF.

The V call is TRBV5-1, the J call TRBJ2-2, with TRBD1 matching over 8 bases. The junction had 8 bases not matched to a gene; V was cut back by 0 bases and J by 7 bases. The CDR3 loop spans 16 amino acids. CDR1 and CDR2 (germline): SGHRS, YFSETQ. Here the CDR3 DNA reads TGCGCCAGCAGCTTGGCCGCCAGGGGGCAAGGCGGGGAGCTGTTTTTT. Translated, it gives CASSLAARGQGGELFF.

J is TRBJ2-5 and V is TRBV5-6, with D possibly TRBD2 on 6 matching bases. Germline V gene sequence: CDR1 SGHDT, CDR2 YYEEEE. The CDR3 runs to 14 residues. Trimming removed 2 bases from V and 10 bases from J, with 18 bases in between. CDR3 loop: CASSFGGEIRDQYF. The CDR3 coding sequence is TGTGCCAGCAGCTTCGGGGGAGAAATCAGGGACCAGTACTTC. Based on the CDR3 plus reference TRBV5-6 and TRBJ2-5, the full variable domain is DAGVTQSPTHLIKTRGQQVTLRCSPKSGHDTVSWYQQALGQGPQFIFQYYEEEERQRGNFPDRFSGHQFPNYSSELNVNALLLGDSALYLCASSFGGEIRDQYFGPGTRLLVL.

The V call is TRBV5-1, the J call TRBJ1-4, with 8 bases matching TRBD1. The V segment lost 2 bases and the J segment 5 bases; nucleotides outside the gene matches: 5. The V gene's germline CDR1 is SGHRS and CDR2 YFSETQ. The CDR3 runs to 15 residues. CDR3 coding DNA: TGCGCCAGCAGCTTAGGACAGGGAGAAAATGAAAAACTGTTTTTT. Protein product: CASSLGQGENEKLFF.

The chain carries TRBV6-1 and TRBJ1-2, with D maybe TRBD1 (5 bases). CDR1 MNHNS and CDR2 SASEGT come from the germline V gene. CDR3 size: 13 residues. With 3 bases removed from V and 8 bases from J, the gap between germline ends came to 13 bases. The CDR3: CASSDGQGGGYTF. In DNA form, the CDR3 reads TGTGCCAGCAGTGATGGGCAGGGAGGGGGCTACACCTTC.

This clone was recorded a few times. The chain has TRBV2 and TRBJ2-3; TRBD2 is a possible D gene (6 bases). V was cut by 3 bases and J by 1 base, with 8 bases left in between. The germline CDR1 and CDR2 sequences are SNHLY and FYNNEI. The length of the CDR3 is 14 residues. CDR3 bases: TGTGCCAGCAGTGAGGAGCGGGGCACAGATACGCAGTATTTT. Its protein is CASSEERGTDTQYF.

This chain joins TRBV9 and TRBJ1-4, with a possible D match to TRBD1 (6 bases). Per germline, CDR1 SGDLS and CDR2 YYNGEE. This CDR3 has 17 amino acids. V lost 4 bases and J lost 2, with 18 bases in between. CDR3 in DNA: TGTGCCAGCAGCTCCGATACAGGGTATTCGACTAATGAAAAACTGTTTTTT. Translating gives CASSSDTGYSTNEKLFF.

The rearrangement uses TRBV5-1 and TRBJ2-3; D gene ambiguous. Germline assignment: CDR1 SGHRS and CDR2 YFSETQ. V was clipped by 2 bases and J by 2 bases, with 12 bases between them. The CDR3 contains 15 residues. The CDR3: CASSFGSHPTDTQYF. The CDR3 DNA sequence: TGCGCCAGCAGCTTTGGTAGCCACCCCACAGATACGCAGTATTTT.

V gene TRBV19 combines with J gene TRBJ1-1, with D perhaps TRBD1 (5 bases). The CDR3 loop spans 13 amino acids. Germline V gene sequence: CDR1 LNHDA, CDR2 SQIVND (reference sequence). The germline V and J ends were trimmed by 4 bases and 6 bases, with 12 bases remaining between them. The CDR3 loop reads CASSTQRGAEAFF. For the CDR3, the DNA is TGTGCCAGTAGTACCCAACGGGGGGCTGAAGCTTTCTTT.

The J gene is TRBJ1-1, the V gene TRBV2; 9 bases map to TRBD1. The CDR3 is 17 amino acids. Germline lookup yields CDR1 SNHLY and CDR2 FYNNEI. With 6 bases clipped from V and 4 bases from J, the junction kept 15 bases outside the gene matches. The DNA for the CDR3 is TGTGCCAGCAGAATACAGGGGGCCCTTTTAGGTGGCACTGAAGCTTTCTTT. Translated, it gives CASRIQGALLGGTEAFF.

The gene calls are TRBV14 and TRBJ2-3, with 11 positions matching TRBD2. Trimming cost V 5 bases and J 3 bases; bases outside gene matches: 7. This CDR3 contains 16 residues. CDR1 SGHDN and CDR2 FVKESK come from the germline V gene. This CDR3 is CASSALAGGKTDTQYF. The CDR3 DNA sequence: TGTGCCAGCAGCGCCCTAGCGGGGGGCAAGACAGATACGCAGTATTTT.